The present T cell receptor (beta chain) was sequenced within a study of low-dose radiotherapy and immunotherapy resistance in tumors (dated by TCRdb to between 2021 and 2022). Context from the whole study: In Cohort 1, each fraction delivered 0.5 Gy every 2 weeks, and the prescribed total PTV dose was 6.5 Gy. Randomization of trial participants into treatment groups was not performed. Cohort 2 received 1 Gy per fraction every two weeks, with a total of 13 Gy over 26 weeks. Eight patients were included in the translational analysis: three from the first dose cohort and the first five from the second dose cohort. Aspirin 300 mg was taken orally once daily by patients for four cycles, starting on cycle 1 day 1. Patients were given nivolumab as a 240 mg flat dose every two weeks and ipilimumab at 1 mg/kg every six weeks, with both drugs delivered intravenously. Cyclophosphamide 200 mg/m2 was administered intravenously every two weeks, one day before each radiation and immunotherapy administration.

A remark on this clonotype: The clone's antigen remains unknown. No much larger clone exists at a distance of one base, and base qualities are not known.

Donors were enrolled in RACIN, a single-arm phase I dose-escalation trial combining nivolumab, ipilimumab, aspirin, low-dose cyclophosphamide and low-dose radiotherapy. To be eligible, a patient needed to have an advanced solid tumor that was TIL-negative. Trimming at the junction amounts to 6 bases on V and 4 bases on J, and the germline ends lie 7 bases apart. CDR3 length: 12 amino acids, cysteine to phenylalanine. Only the CDR3 region is kept as DNA, spanning 36 bases read in frame from base 1. The germline V gene encodes CDR1 ENHRY and CDR2 SYGVKD. First-strand cDNA was synthesized using Superscript III and a set of TRAV- and TRBV-specific primers, so that both TCRalpha and TCRbeta chains were covered. TCRs were amplified with Phusion for 20 PCR cycles, with a constant-region primer paired with the adapter attached to the V primers. The isolated mRNA was amplified using the MessageAmp II aRNA Amplification Kit, with in vitro transcription performed for 15 to 20 hours at 37 degrees C. The Dynabeads mRNA DIRECT Purification Kit was used to isolate mRNA for TCR sequencing. A second approximately 23-cycle Phusion PCR added indexed Illumina adapters, and products were purified with AMPure XP beads. On the study's bioinformatics: Using custom Perl scripts, TCR sequences encoding the same protein were pooled, out-of-frame sequences were removed, and the abundance of each clonotype was computed. Any TCR sequence backed by just one read was left out of the analysis. The metrics used to describe the repertoires included Shannon entropy, Gini index, clonality, richness, and the frequency of TCRs shared between repertoires. TCRdb itself trimmed the public reads at Q25 with fastp, ran MiXCR and retained productive beta chains. Records with the same CDR3 protein are collapsed into one entry carrying the most frequent genes and DNA. What appears here as the V and J calls and clone size reflects TCRdb's work, not the paper's. This sample has 13,000 or so distinct CDR3 sequences in its table, and under 80% of those were observed once. The top ten clones comprise around 5% of the sample.

The TCR comes from a human donor with advanced metastatic prostate, ovarian, gallbladder or colorectal cancer (not recorded which). This table probably holds off-target reads from a library built for another chain. The rearrangement combines TRBV10-3 with TRBJ1-3; the D segment cannot be called with confidence. The CDR3 protein sequence reads: CAISASGNTIYF. Here is the DNA: TGTGCCATCAGCGCTTCGGGAAACACCATATATTTT.